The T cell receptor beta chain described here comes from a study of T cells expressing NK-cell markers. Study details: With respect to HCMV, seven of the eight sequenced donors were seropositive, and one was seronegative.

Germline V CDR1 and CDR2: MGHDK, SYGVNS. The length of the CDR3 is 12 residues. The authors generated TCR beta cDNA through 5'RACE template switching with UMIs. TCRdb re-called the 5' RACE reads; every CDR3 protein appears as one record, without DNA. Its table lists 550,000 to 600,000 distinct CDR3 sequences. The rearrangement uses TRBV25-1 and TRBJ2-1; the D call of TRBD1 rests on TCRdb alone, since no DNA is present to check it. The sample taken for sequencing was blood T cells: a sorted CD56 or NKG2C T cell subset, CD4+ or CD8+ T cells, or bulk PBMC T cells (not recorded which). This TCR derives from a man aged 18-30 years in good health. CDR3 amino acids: CASSEHGTGEFF.